The 24 T cell receptor beta chains listed next were all sequenced from one sample in a study of cytomegalovirus exposure and HLA in healthy donors. A multiplex PCR was run with 60 Vbeta primers and 13 Jbeta primers. The assay was immunoSEQ multiplex PCR, and TCRdb's table has in-frame clones only and misses some. The table has 95,000 to 100,000 clones, 60% to 80% seen once. The source material was PBMCs. These receptors came from a female donor in good health and CMV-seronegative.

This clone was observed a single time. The chain joins TRBV5-1 to TRBJ2-7, with TRBD1 as a possible D gene (5 bases). Germline V gene sequence: CDR1 SGHRS, CDR2 YFSETQ. The V end was cut by 0 bases, the J end by 1 base, with 8 bases between. This CDR3 has 14 amino acids. CDR3 in DNA: TGCGCCAGCAGCTTGGAGGGGCCATCCTACGAGCAGTACTTC. This gives the protein CASSLEGPSYEQYF. The whole variable domain, remainder taken from reference TRBV5-1 and TRBJ2-7, is KAGVTQTPRYLIKTRGQQVTLSCSPISGHRSVSWYQQTPGQGLQFLFEYFSETQRNKGNFPGRFSGRQFSNSRSEMNVSTLELGDSALYLCASSLEGPSYEQYFGPGTRLTVT.

The chain is built from TRBV10-3 and TRBJ2-3, with 8 nucleotides matching TRBD1. The CDR3 length is 14 residues. CDR1 and CDR2 from the germline V gene are ENHRY and SYGVKD. V was clipped by 11 bases and J by 6 bases; unmatched bases: 13. The CDR3 reads CASGLDRVGDTQYF. The CDR3 nucleotides are TGTGCCTCGGGTCTGGACAGGGTCGGGGATACGCAGTATTTT.

V and J are TRBV2 and TRBJ2-7; TRBD2 agrees at 7 bases. V trimming: 3 bases; J trimming: 4 bases; junction bases outside the gene matches: 3. The CDR3 has 13 amino acids. Per germline, CDR1 SNHLY and CDR2 FYNNEI. In DNA form, the CDR3 reads TGTGCCAGCAGTGAGGGGGGACTATACGAGCAGTACTTC. Its translation is CASSEGGLYEQYF.

This clone came up a few times. The chain combines TRBV27 with TRBJ1-5; D unclear. Germline V lookup: CDR1 MNHEY, CDR2 SMNVEV (reference sequence). The CDR3 is made up of 13 amino acids. V gave up 3 bases and J gave up 5 bases, with 8 bases separating them. The CDR3, as DNA: TGTGCCAGCAGTTTGAGGGAGGATCAGCCCCAGCATTTT. Amino acids: CASSLREDQPQHF.

The rearrangement joins TRBV2 to TRBJ1-1, with D perhaps TRBD1 (5 bases). The CDR3 loop spans 14 amino acids. Between the trimmed V and J ends, which lost 4 bases and 0 bases, there was a span of 9 bases. Germline CDR1 SNHLY, CDR2 FYNNEI. CDR3 loop: CASSASGLNTEAFF. The CDR3 nucleotides are TGTGCCAGCAGTGCATCAGGGCTGAACACTGAAGCTTTCTTT.

The chain combines TRBV6-1 with TRBJ2-7; perhaps TRBD2 as D (6 bases). This CDR3 is 13 amino acids long. V dropped 7 bases and J dropped 1 base, with 11 bases sitting between them. Germline lookup yields CDR1 MNHNS and CDR2 SASEGT. The CDR3 loop is CASNWDSSYEQYF. Written as DNA, the CDR3 is TGTGCCAGCAATTGGGACTCATCCTACGAGCAGTACTTC.

The V gene is TRBV4-1, the J gene TRBJ2-6, with 9 bases aligning to TRBD1. Unmatched junction bases numbered 7, after V lost 1 base and J lost 0 bases. CDR1 is MGHRA and CDR2 is YSYEKL in the germline V gene. This CDR3 comprises 19 residues. The CDR3 DNA follows: TGCGCCAGCAGCCAAGGGCCCGGGACAGGGCTCTCTGGGGCCAACGTCCTGACTTTC. Translating gives CASSQGPGTGLSGANVLTF.

This clone came up once. The chain is built from TRBV5-1 and TRBJ2-5, with D perhaps matching TRBD1 (6 bases). V was shortened by 1 base and J by 2 bases, with 9 bases between the two germline ends. The CDR3 covers 14 residues. The germline V gene encodes CDR1 SGHRS and CDR2 YFSETQ. CDR3 amino acids: CASSLLQGQETQYF. The CDR3 DNA follows: TGCGCCAGCAGCTTGTTGCAGGGGCAAGAGACCCAGTACTTC.

The DNA of the CDR3 is TGTGCCAGTAGTATAGGACAGGGGTTCGATTACGAGCAGTACTTC. Encoded protein: CASSIGQGFDYEQYF. The rearrangement links TRBV19 to TRBJ2-7, with 8 bases that match TRBD1. Germline loops: CDR1 LNHDA, CDR2 SQIVND (reference sequence). V lost 1 base, J lost 4 bases, and 6 bases stayed unmatched. The CDR3 loop spans 15 amino acids.

Written as DNA, the CDR3 is TGTGCCTGGAGTCTAAGTCGGAGTTGGAACACTGAAGCTTTCTTT. The encoded protein is CAWSLSRSWNTEAFF. The chain has TRBV30 and TRBJ1-1; D remains unclear. Germline V CDR1 and CDR2: GTSNPN, SVGIG (reference sequence). Trimming removed 2 bases at V and 1 base at J, with 14 bases between. CDR3 length equals 15 residues.

The gene calls are TRBV9 and TRBJ2-4, with 8 bases fitting TRBD1. The ends lost 3 bases at V and 5 bases at J; junction bases unmatched: 7. Germline CDR1 is SGDLS and CDR2 is YYNGEE. CDR3 length equals 15 residues. The CDR3 DNA follows: TGTGCCAGCAGCGACGACAGGGGTCGAGAAAACATTCAGTACTTC. Its protein is CASSDDRGRENIQYF. Using reference TRBV9 and TRBJ2-4 for the parts outside the CDR3, the full variable domain is DSGVTQTPKHLITATGQRVTLRCSPRSGDLSVYWYQQSLDQGLQFLIQYYNGEERAKGNILERFSAQQFPDLHSELNLSSLELGDSALYFCASSDDRGRENIQYFGAGTRLSVL.

In this sample, this clone turned up a few times. The chain links TRBV7-3 to TRBJ2-5; 9 bases line up with TRBD1. V lost 5 bases and J lost 5; bases outside the gene matches: 12. The CDR3 is 16 amino acids. Germline V CDR1 and CDR2: SGHTA, FQGTGA. CDR3 sequence reads: CASSLSTGGGKETQYF. CDR3 DNA sequence: TGTGCCAGCAGCCTATCGACAGGGGGTGGGAAGGAGACCCAGTACTTC.

The rearrangement joins TRBV7-6 to TRBJ2-3; TRBD2 agrees at 10 bases. The CDR3 covers 16 residues. The V gene's germline CDR1 is SGHVS and CDR2 FNYEAQ. J gave up 5 bases and V 3 bases, and 8 bases lay outside the gene matches. CDR3 coding DNA: TGTGCCAGCAGCTTGATAAGCGGGGGGGCAAGAGATACGCAGTATTTT. This translates into CASSLISGGARDTQYF.

The rearrangement joins TRBV6-5 to TRBJ2-5; tentatively, D is TRBD1 (5 bases). Per germline, CDR1 MNHEY and CDR2 SVGAGI. The CDR3 length is 14 residues. V was trimmed by 0 bases and J by 1 base, leaving 6 bases between them. This chain's CDR3 is CASSYSGAQETQYF. CDR3 sequence (DNA): TGTGCCAGCAGTTACTCAGGGGCCCAAGAGACCCAGTACTTC.

Points on this clone: The identical CDR3 is also encoded by other nucleotide sequences in the sample. The chain joins TRBV6-5 to TRBJ1-2, with D perhaps TRBD1 (5 bases). Per the germline V gene, CDR1 is MNHEY and CDR2 is SVGAGI. The CDR3 consists of 13 residues. V lost 2 bases and J 5 bases, leaving 9 bases between the germline ends. In DNA form, the CDR3 reads TGTGCCAGCAGTTACACAGGAGATTATGGCTACACCTTC. It is translated as CASSYTGDYGYTF.

This chain connects TRBV27 to TRBJ2-7; 10 bases line up with TRBD2. Losses at the gene ends were 0 bases for V and 2 bases for J; bases not matched to a gene: 7. The germline V gene has CDR1 MNHEY and CDR2 SMNVEV (reference sequence). There are 17 residues in the CDR3. CDR3 nucleotide sequence: TGTGCCAGCAGTTTATCGATATTAGCGGGAGGCCCCTACGAGCAGTACTTC. It translates to CASSLSILAGGPYEQYF.

The chain uses TRBV6-1 and TRBJ2-7; 8 bases align to TRBD2. V shed 6 bases and J 0 bases; nucleotides not matched to a gene: 1. From germline, CDR1 is MNHNS and CDR2 SASEGT. The CDR3 loop spans 13 amino acids. CDR3 sequence (DNA): TGTGCCAGCAGCGGACTAGCCTCCTACGAGCAGTACTTC. It yields the protein CASSGLASYEQYF.

The rearrangement links TRBV7-8 to TRBJ2-3, with 12 bases identical to TRBD2. V dropped 6 bases and J dropped 9; count of bases not matched to a gene: 16. There are 17 residues in the CDR3. Germline V gives CDR1 SGHVS, CDR2 FQNEAQ. The CDR3: CASSQTPRLAGEGTQYF. The CDR3 coding sequence is TGTGCCAGCAGTCAAACCCCCAGACTAGCGGGAGAAGGAACGCAGTATTTT. The full variable domain, rest sourced from reference TRBV7-8 and TRBJ2-3, is GAGVSQSPRYKVAKRGQDVALRCDPISGHVSLFWYQQALGQGPEFLTYFQNEAQLDKSGLPSDRFFAERPEGSVSTLKIQRTQQEDSAVYLCASSQTPRLAGEGTQYFGPGTRLTVL.

This chain links TRBV5-1 with TRBJ2-5; 10 bases align to TRBD2. With V trimmed by 0 bases and J by 4 bases, 6 bases remained unmatched. In germline, CDR1 is SGHRS, CDR2 YFSETQ. This CDR3 has 16 residues. In DNA, the CDR3 is TGCGCCAGCAGCTTGGTTCCAGCGGGAGGGGGAGAGACCCAGTACTTC. Translation gives CASSLVPAGGGETQYF.

The CDR3 sequence: CASSLQRGVPNLSTDTQYF. CDR3 nucleotides: TGCGCCAGCAGCCTTCAGCGGGGGGTTCCTAATCTAAGCACAGATACGCAGTATTTT. The chain joins TRBV4-1 to TRBJ2-3; 9 nucleotides agree with TRBD2. The junction had 14 bases not matched to a gene; V was cut back by 4 bases and J by 0 bases. Germline CDR1 reads MGHRA; CDR2 reads YSYEKL. This CDR3 has 19 residues.

The V and J genes are TRBV5-5 and TRBJ2-5; D gene uncertain. The DNA matches TRBJ2-7 better at its end, which makes the J call doubtful. Germline V lookup: CDR1 SGHKS, CDR2 YYEKEE (reference sequence). This CDR3 comprises 14 residues. The CDR3 DNA reads TGTGCCAGCAGCTCACCCGGTTTGGGCTACGAGCAGTACTTC. Protein sequence: CASSSPGLGYEQYF.

The CDR3 loop is CASSQLGRETQYF. The CDR3 nucleotides are TGCGCCAGCAGCCAACTGGGCCGAGAGACCCAGTACTTC. The chain is built from TRBV4-1 and TRBJ2-5; D is uncertain. The CDR3 covers 13 residues. With 2 bases removed from V and 4 bases from J, the gap between germline ends came to 8 bases. Per the germline V gene, CDR1 is MGHRA and CDR2 is YSYEKL.

This clone was found once. The chain is built from TRBV29-1 and TRBJ2-1, with TRBD2 as a possible D gene (6 bases). The CDR3 extends over 13 amino acids. Deletions cut 7 bases from V and 6 bases from J, with 16 bases between. Germline CDR1 is SQVTM and CDR2 is ANQGSEA. This CDR3 reads CSAGVGIRNEQFF. In DNA form, the CDR3 reads TGCAGCGCGGGGGTGGGAATTCGCAATGAGCAGTTCTTC.

The gene calls are TRBV27 and TRBJ2-2, with D possibly being TRBD2 (5 bases). The CDR3 runs to 13 residues. With 8 bases removed from V and 7 bases from J, the gap between germline ends came to 14 bases. Germline assignment: CDR1 MNHEY and CDR2 SMNVEV (reference sequence). CDR3 coding DNA: TGTGCCAGCCGATACGGGGTGGGCGGGGAGCTGTTTTTT. Protein sequence: CASRYGVGGELFF.